These 3 T cell receptor beta chains share one sample of origin, sequenced in a study of regulatory T cells in long-lasting Graves disease. Construction of the TCR beta libraries employed iRepertoire HTBI primers in conjunction with Arm-PCR of CDR3 regions. TCRdb re-analysed the multiplex PCR reads in MiXCR, keeping a single row per CDR3 protein. The sample lists around 460,000 distinct CDR3 sequences, about 20% occurring once. Documented time point: persistent/refractory GD, antithyroid drugs over 5 years with positive TRAb. PBMC-extracted RNA yielded the TCR library. The sample in question was peripheral blood mononuclear cells (PBMCs), obtained when the disease was refractory, from a patient treated with antithyroid drugs. These receptors all stem from a female donor with Graves disease.

About this clonotype: A much larger clone is a single base away; this may be a read error. The chain employs TRBV7-3 and TRBJ2-5; a weak D match, TRBD1 (6 bases). Germline lookup yields CDR1 SGHTA and CDR2 FQGTGA. The CDR3 runs 15 residues. This chain's CDR3 is CVSSIEPGQKETQYF. In DNA form, the CDR3 reads TGTGTCAGCAGCATCGAACCGGGACAAAAAGAGACCCAGTACTTC.

This clonotype turned up a few times. The chain couples TRBV15 to TRBJ2-2, with TRBD2 matching 8 bases. CDR3 length equals 15 residues. V trimming: 0 bases; J trimming: 5 bases; junction bases outside the gene matches: 2. Germline-derived CDR1 and CDR2 are LNHNV and YYDKDF (reference sequence). The CDR3 DNA is TGTGCCACCAGCAGAGATCGGGGGGGAACCGGGGAGCTGTTTTTT. Amino acids: CATSRDRGGTGELFF.

This clonotype was counted only a few times. This chain links TRBV2 with TRBJ2-1, with 8 bases identical to TRBD2. CDR3 size: 15 residues. Germline assignment: CDR1 SNHLY and CDR2 FYNNEI. V shed 6 bases and J 4 bases; nucleotides not matched to a gene: 8. This chain's CDR3 is CASSPVAGSYNEQFF. The CDR3 coding sequence is TGTGCCAGCAGCCCCGTAGCGGGGAGTTACAATGAGCAGTTCTTC.